The 30 T cell receptor beta chains below were found in one sample sequenced in a study of patients and donors after allogeneic stem cell transplantation. MiXCR, run by TCRdb on the RT-PCR reads, gives a single entry per CDR3 protein. The table lists approximately 410,000 distinct CDR3 sequences, around 16% of them singletons. Sequenced material: blood, either unsorted or a sorted T cell fraction (not recorded which). All receptors derive from a human donor who was either an allogeneic HSCT recipient or a stem cell or donor lymphocyte infusion donor (not recorded which). It is not recorded whose cells these are; they may come from a transplant donor.

This clonotype was seen ten or more times. In DNA, the CDR3 is TGTGCCAGCAGTTTATCCCGATCCGAGCAGTACTTC. Amino acid sequence: CASSLSRSEQYF. This rearrangement joins TRBV12-3 or TRBV12-4 to TRBJ2-7; D gene uncertain. V shed 2 bases and J shed 6 bases, with 8 bases lying between them. The CDR3 is 12 amino acids.

V and J are TRBV12-3 or TRBV12-4 and TRBJ2-7, with 13 bases fitting TRBD2. The CDR3 consists of 14 residues. With V trimmed by 5 bases and J by 5 bases, 3 bases remained unmatched. The CDR3 is CASSPLAGGDEQYF. CDR3 DNA sequence: TGTGCCAGCAGTCCACTAGCGGGAGGGGACGAGCAGTACTTC.

This clonotype was seen a few times. This clone may be a read error of a much larger clone one base away. The genes are TRBV11-3 and TRBJ2-1; no reliable D call. The CDR3 length is 12 residues. Germline loops: CDR1 SGHNT, CDR2 YENEEA. V was trimmed by 0 bases and J by 6 bases, leaving 3 bases between them. CDR3 region: CASSLEFNEQFF. The CDR3 DNA reads as TGTGCCAGCAGCTTAGAATTCAATGAGCAGTTCTTC.

The chain employs TRBV20-1 and TRBJ1-5; no reliable D call. This CDR3 is 12 amino acids long. With 1 base removed from V and 3 bases from J, the gap between germline ends came to 4 bases. Per the germline V gene, CDR1 is DFQATT and CDR2 is SNEGSKA (reference sequence). This CDR3 reads CSARASNQPQHF. The CDR3 DNA follows: TGCAGTGCTAGAGCCTCCAATCAGCCCCAGCATTTT.

This clonotype came up a few times. The J gene is TRBJ2-7, the V gene TRBV12-3 or TRBV12-4; 7 bases match TRBD2. Trimming at V came to 5 bases and at J to 2 bases, leaving 12 bases not matched to a gene. The CDR3 totals 16 residues. DNA of the CDR3: TGTGCCAGCAGTCTAGGAGGCGGGAGTCTTGCCTACGAGCAGTACTTC. Amino acids: CASSLGGGSLAYEQYF.

A few counts support this clonotype. The chain couples TRBV7-2 to TRBJ2-5, with 7 bases identical to TRBD1. The germline V gene has CDR1 SGHTA and CDR2 FQGNSA. The CDR3 runs 13 residues. V lost 4 bases to trimming and J lost 7 bases; unmatched junction nucleotides: 6. For the CDR3, the DNA is TGTGCCAGCAGCTCCGGGACAGAGGGGACCCAGTACTTC. Translation: CASSSGTEGTQYF.

The rearrangement uses TRBV20-1 and TRBJ2-7; 7 positions match TRBD2. The CDR3 has 13 amino acids. V was clipped by 5 bases and J by 1 base; unmatched bases: 5. CDR1 DFQATT and CDR2 SNEGSKA come from the germline V gene (reference sequence). The CDR3 loop reads CSAGPAGSYEQYF. In nucleotides, the CDR3 is TGCAGTGCTGGACCAGCGGGATCCTACGAGCAGTACTTC.

V usage is TRBV20-1 and J usage is TRBJ2-2; the D gene is possibly TRBD1 (6 bases). This CDR3 has 15 residues. V was cut by 0 bases and J by 5 bases, with 13 bases left in between. CDR1 is DFQATT and CDR2 is SNEGSKA in the germline V gene (reference sequence). The CDR3 loop is CSARDRGTLTGELFF. The CDR3 DNA reads as TGCAGTGCTAGAGATAGGGGGACGTTAACCGGGGAGCTGTTTTTT.

A remark on this clonotype: An end of the junction differs from the germline gene, which may be a read error. V gene TRBV7-7 combines with J gene TRBJ2-1; D may match TRBD1 or TRBD2 (5 bases each). Germline CDR1 reads SSHAT; CDR2 reads FNYEAQ (reference sequence). CDR3 size: 16 residues. CDR3 nucleotides: TGTGCTAGCAGCTTAGCATGGGGGACCTCGTACAATGAGCAGTTCTTC. Translating gives CASSLAWGTSYNEQFF.

The gene calls are TRBV2 and TRBJ1-2, with 9 bases lining up with TRBD1. The CDR3 is made up of 14 amino acids. The trim removed 5 bases at V and 4 bases at J, leaving 5 bases unmatched. CDR1 is SNHLY and CDR2 is FYNNEI in the germline V gene. The DNA of the CDR3 is TGTGCCAGCAGTACCGAGGGACAGGGCTATGGCTACACCTTC. Its translation: CASSTEGQGYGYTF. The full variable domain, with the rest looked up from reference TRBV2 and TRBJ1-2, is EPEVTQTPSHQVTQMGQEVILRCVPISNHLYFYWYRQILGQKVEFLVSFYNNEISEKSEIFDDQFSVERPDGSNFTLKIRSTKLEDSAMYFCASSTEGQGYGYTFGSGTRLTVV.

The table lists this clonotype with a few counts. The V gene is TRBV20-1, the J gene TRBJ1-5; no firm D call. This CDR3 comprises 12 residues. Trimming shortened V by 0 bases and J by 4 bases, and 4 bases separated the two germline ends. Germline CDR1 is DFQATT and CDR2 is SNEGSKA (reference sequence). Here the CDR3 reads CSAREKNQPQHF. The CDR3 DNA is TGCAGTGCTAGAGAAAAGAATCAGCCCCAGCATTTT.

This clonotype was picked up many times. The V gene is TRBV12-3 or TRBV12-4, the J gene TRBJ1-5; 8 bases line up with TRBD1. The CDR3 is made up of 15 amino acids. V shed 4 bases and J 0 bases; nucleotides not matched to a gene: 2. The CDR3 DNA reads as TGTGCCAGCAGTTCCGGACAGGGTAGCAATCAGCCCCAGCATTTT. Protein product: CASSSGQGSNQPQHF.

Comments on this clonotype: Given a much more abundant clone one base away, this may be a read error. This chain links TRBV12-3 or TRBV12-4 with TRBJ2-2, with D maybe TRBD2 (6 bases). Trimming pared 6 bases from V and 9 bases from J, leaving 11 bases between. The CDR3 spans 12 residues. CDR3 protein: CASREGNRELFF. CDR3 DNA sequence: TGTGCCAGCAGGGAGGGAAACCGGGAGCTGTTTTTT.

This clonotype was observed a few times. The V and J genes are TRBV10-3 and TRBJ2-2, with D perhaps matching TRBD1 (6 bases). This CDR3 region has 17 residues. Germline CDR1 is ENHRY and CDR2 is SYGVKD. V dropped 0 bases and J dropped 4 bases, with 15 bases sitting between them. The CDR3 region is CAISESREGVVTGELFF. CDR3 nucleotide sequence: TGTGCCATCAGTGAGTCGAGAGAGGGGGTAGTCACCGGGGAGCTGTTTTTT.

The genes are TRBV12-3 or TRBV12-4 and TRBJ1-1, with no clear D. Deletions cut 6 bases from V and 2 bases from J, with 13 bases between. The CDR3 consists of 14 residues. The CDR3 DNA follows: TGTGCCAGCAGCCCCGGAGGCGAAAACACTGAAGCTTTCTTT. Its translation is CASSPGGENTEAFF.

This clonotype was seen a handful of times. V and J are TRBV5-1 and TRBJ2-1; D unresolved. CDR1 and CDR2 from the germline V gene are SGHRS and YFSETQ. Trimming removed 0 bases from V and 12 bases from J, with 19 bases in between. The CDR3 spans 15 residues. Here the CDR3 DNA reads TGCGCCAGCAGCTTGGTAACCGTAACCCTGGGCACGCAGTTCTTC. Its translation is CASSLVTVTLGTQFF. The full variable domain, completed using reference TRBV5-1 and TRBJ2-1, is KAGVTQTPRYLIKTRGQQVTLSCSPISGHRSVSWYQQTPGQGLQFLFEYFSETQRNKGNFPGRFSGRQFSNSRSEMNVSTLELGDSALYLCASSLVTVTLGTQFFGPGTRLTVL.

The V call is TRBV12-3 or TRBV12-4, the J call TRBJ1-1; D unresolved. The V and J ends lost 7 bases and 6 bases respectively, with 15 bases between them. This CDR3 has 13 residues. The CDR3 DNA follows: TGTGCCAGCACTCCTACGAAGGCGCCTGAAGCTTTCTTT. Amino acid sequence: CASTPTKAPEAFF.

The sample holds a few counts of this clonotype. The rearrangement joins TRBV5-4 to TRBJ1-2; 10 bases match TRBD1. The CDR3 has 19 amino acids. Germline CDR1 SGHNT, CDR2 YYREEE (reference sequence). The V and J ends lost 1 base and 4 bases, in that order; junction bases with no gene match: 16. The CDR3 loop reads CASSLRGTGVNDRTYGYTF. The DNA of the CDR3 is TGTGCCAGCAGCTTGAGGGGGACAGGGGTTAACGATCGAACCTATGGCTACACCTTC.

The sample holds a few counts of this clonotype. The chain uses TRBV12-5 and TRBJ1-1; the match to TRBD1 covers 7 bases. Looked up from germline, CDR1 is LGHNT and CDR2 is FRNRAP. V shed 7 bases, J shed 4 bases, and the junction held 6 bases outside the gene matches. The CDR3 has 13 amino acids. CDR3 sequence reads: CASEEGAITEAFF. DNA of the CDR3: TGTGCTAGTGAGGAGGGGGCAATCACTGAAGCTTTCTTT. Full variable domain (remainder filled in from reference TRBV12-5 and TRBJ1-1): DARVTQTPRHKVTEMGQEVTMRCQPILGHNTVFWYRQTMMQGLELLAYFRNRAPLDDSGMPKDRFSAEMPDATLATLKIQPSEPRDSAVYFCASEEGAITEAFFGQGTRLTVV.

This clonotype turned up a few times. As DNA, the CDR3 is TGTGCCCACAGCGGGAGTCGCGATGAGCAGTTCTTC. Its translation: CAHSGSRDEQFF. The gene calls are TRBV2 and TRBJ2-1, with TRBD2 identical over 8 bases. Per germline, CDR1 SNHLY and CDR2 FYNNEI. This CDR3 has 12 residues. With 11 bases clipped from V and 8 bases from J, the junction kept 8 bases outside the gene matches.

The chain carries TRBV4-1 and TRBJ1-1; unclear D gene. The CDR3 loop spans 16 amino acids. Germline assignment: CDR1 MGHRA and CDR2 YSYEKL. V lost 4 bases and J 6 bases, leaving 21 bases between the germline ends. CDR3 sequence reads: CASSRLPGGPESEAFF. In DNA form, the CDR3 reads TGCGCCAGCAGCCGCCTTCCCGGAGGACCAGAGTCTGAAGCTTTCTTT.

This clonotype was seen many times. The rearrangement links TRBV4-1 to TRBJ1-2; 10 bases align to TRBD1. The CDR3 is 16 residues long. CDR1 and CDR2 from the germline V gene are MGHRA and YSYEKL. With V trimmed by 4 bases and J by 4 bases, 9 bases remained unmatched. The CDR3 is CASSPFRDRGSYGYTF. The CDR3 region has the DNA TGCGCCAGCAGCCCATTCAGGGACAGGGGCTCCTATGGCTACACCTTC.

Only a few counts were recorded for this clonotype. This rearrangement joins TRBV6-1 to TRBJ1-3, with D unclear. This CDR3 is built from 14 residues. V gave up 6 bases and J gave up 1 base, with 10 bases separating them. Germline V gene data show CDR1 as MNHNS and CDR2 as SASEGT. CDR3 bases: TGTGCCAGCAGCCGCAGAAATTCTGGAAACACCATATATTTT. Its translation is CASSRRNSGNTIYF.

In this sample, this clonotype turned up a few times. This chain uses TRBV5-1 with TRBJ2-2; D gene unclear. CDR1 SGHRS and CDR2 YFSETQ come from the germline V gene. The V end lost 2 bases, the J end lost 0 bases, and 8 bases lay between the germline ends. The CDR3 contains 15 residues. The DNA for the CDR3 is TGCGCCAGCAGCTTCCTTCCCTCGAACACCGGGGAGCTGTTTTTT. It translates to CASSFLPSNTGELFF. Using reference TRBV5-1 and TRBJ2-2 for the parts outside the CDR3, the full variable domain is KAGVTQTPRYLIKTRGQQVTLSCSPISGHRSVSWYQQTPGQGLQFLFEYFSETQRNKGNFPGRFSGRQFSNSRSEMNVSTLELGDSALYLCASSFLPSNTGELFFGEGSRLTVL.

This clonotype was counted only a few times. This chain links TRBV14 with TRBJ2-1; 8 bases agree with TRBD2. Germline values: CDR1 SGHDN, CDR2 FVKESK. J was trimmed by 7 bases and V by 3 bases; bases with no gene match: 8. The CDR3 sequence is 15 residues long. This chain's CDR3 is CASSHSGTSVNEQFF. In DNA, the CDR3 is TGTGCCAGCAGCCACTCCGGGACTAGTGTTAATGAGCAGTTCTTC.

This clonotype was detected a few times. The chain uses TRBV7-8 and TRBJ1-2, with D perhaps matching TRBD1 (6 bases). Trimming pared 6 bases from V and 7 bases from J, leaving 18 bases between. The CDR3 is 14 amino acids. The germline V gene encodes CDR1 SGHVS and CDR2 FQNEAQ. CDR3 DNA: TGTGCCAGCAGGCCCAGGGGCGAAGCGGGTGGCTACACCTTC. This codes for CASRPRGEAGGYTF.

In nucleotides, the CDR3 is TGTGCCAGCAGCTCACCCCTCCTTAGACAGGGGGCTCGGAGCTACACCTTC. This gives the protein CASSSPLLRQGARSYTF. This sequence joins TRBV7-2 and TRBJ1-2; TRBD1 agrees at 10 bases. The V gene end was trimmed by 4 bases and the J gene end by 9 bases; junction bases not matched to a gene: 17. CDR1 and CDR2 (germline): SGHTA, FQGNSA. The CDR3 contains 17 residues.

This clonotype was detected only a few times. V is TRBV12-3 or TRBV12-4 and J is TRBJ2-3; 10 nucleotides agree with TRBD2. Unmatched junction bases numbered 6, after V lost 8 bases and J lost 1 base. The CDR3 extends over 15 amino acids. The CDR3 region has the DNA TGTGCCAGCGGAGCGGGGGGGAGAGGCACAGATACGCAGTATTTT. Its protein is CASGAGGRGTDTQYF.

The rearrangement joins TRBV14 to TRBJ2-2; D remains unclear. V was trimmed by 0 bases and J by 3 bases, leaving 17 bases between them. The CDR3 consists of 18 residues. CDR1 is SGHDN, CDR2 FVKESK, per germline. The CDR3 bases are TGTGCCAGCAGCCAAGACAGACACACTTTAGGTCACACCGGGGAGCTGTTTTTT. It is translated as CASSQDRHTLGHTGELFF.

The chain couples TRBV12-3 or TRBV12-4 to TRBJ1-5, with 8 bases that match TRBD1. This CDR3 contains 16 residues. The V segment lost 4 bases and the J segment 3 bases; nucleotides outside the gene matches: 8. CDR3 sequence reads: CASSSGQGVSNQPQHF. CDR3 nucleotide sequence: TGTGCCAGCAGTTCCGGACAGGGTGTCTCCAATCAGCCCCAGCATTTT.